A selection of T cell receptor beta chains follows, all from one sample in a study of T cells in Graves' hyperthyroidism and ophthalmopathy. Via MiXCR, TCRdb re-called the multiplex PCR reads, giving one row per CDR3 protein. The sample has under 750,000 distinct CDR3 sequences, over 15% seen once. Input material: blood. The receptors derive from a woman in her fifties or sixties with Graves' hyperthyroidism that later progressed to Graves' ophthalmopathy. Both conserved end residues are part of each CDR3.

TRBV20-1	TRBJ2-1	CSARDLGTGGNEQFF
TRBV15	TRBJ2-1	CATSFRDYYNEQFF
TRBV20-1	TRBJ2-1	CSARDHGTGVGTEQFF
TRBV12-3/TRBV12-4	TRBJ1-1	CASSHPGTPSEAFF
TRBV7-2	TRBJ2-5	CASSPGTTWATQYF
TRBV6-1	TRBJ2-1	CASRGRGAYNEQFF
TRBV27	TRBJ1-5	CASSPSQGDSNQPQHF
TRBV2	TRBJ1-2	CAGSQQGYGYTF
TRBV29-1	TRBJ1-1	CSVEGERNTEAFF
TRBV10-1	TRBJ1-1	CASSGTGRTEAFF
TRBV16	TRBJ2-1	CASSQTGTGIDEQFF
TRBV7-9	TRBJ1-6	CASSLDGVGDFGRNSPLHF
TRBV20-1	TRBJ1-2	CSANLGTGGYGYTF
TRBV11-2	TRBJ1-1	CASSLDLGLEAFF
TRBV30	TRBJ1-2	CAWSNSAGYTF
TRBV7-2	TRBJ1-1	CASSLELGVYTEAFF
TRBV30	TRBJ1-2	CAWSVLLLKGYTF